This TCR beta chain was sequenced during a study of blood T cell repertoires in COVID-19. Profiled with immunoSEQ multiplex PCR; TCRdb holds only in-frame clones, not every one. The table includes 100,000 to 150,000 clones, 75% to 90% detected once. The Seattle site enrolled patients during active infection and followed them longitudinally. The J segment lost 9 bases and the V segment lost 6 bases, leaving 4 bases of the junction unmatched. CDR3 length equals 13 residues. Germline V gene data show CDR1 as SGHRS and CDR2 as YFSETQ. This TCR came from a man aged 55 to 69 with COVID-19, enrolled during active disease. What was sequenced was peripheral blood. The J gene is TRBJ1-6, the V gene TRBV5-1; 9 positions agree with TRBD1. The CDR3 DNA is TGCGCCAGCACTGAACAGGGGGCTTCACCCCTCCACTTT. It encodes CASTEQGASPLHF.